Listed here are 3 T cell receptor beta chains from one sample, sequenced in a study of T cells in Graves' hyperthyroidism and ophthalmopathy. The investigators amplified TCR beta CDR3 regions from RNA transcripts. The study used the HTBI primer set for a first-round RT-PCR of the TCR CDR3. TCRdb independently ran MiXCR on the multiplex PCR reads; one entry per CDR3 protein. The sample contains 400,000 to 550,000 distinct CDR3 sequences, roughly 25% of which appear only once. The specimen was blood. All receptors derive from a woman between 25 and 40 years old with Graves' ophthalmopathy.

The chain has TRBV12-3 or TRBV12-4 and TRBJ2-7; weak D call: TRBD1 (6 bases). V lost 6 bases, J lost 5 bases, and 17 bases lay in between. This CDR3 region has 14 residues. DNA for the CDR3: TGTGCCAGCAGCCTCATCCGGGACACCCACGAGCAGTACTTC. It codes for CASSLIRDTHEQYF.

This clonotype was observed a few times. The chain is built from TRBV30 and TRBJ2-7; 7 nucleotides align to TRBD1. J was trimmed by 3 bases and V by 4 bases; bases with no gene match: 9. The CDR3 is made up of 14 amino acids. Looked up from germline, CDR1 is GTSNPN and CDR2 is SVGIG (reference sequence). The CDR3 loop is CAWKQDRHNYEQYF. The DNA of the CDR3 is TGTGCCTGGAAACAGGACAGGCATAACTACGAGCAGTACTTC. Full variable domain (outside the CDR3, taken from reference TRBV30 and TRBJ2-7): SQTIHQWPATLVQPVGSPLSLECTVEGTSNPNLYWYRQAAGRGLQLLFYSVGIGQISSEVPQNLSASRPQDRQFILSSKKLLLSDSGFYLCAWKQDRHNYEQYFGPGTRLTVT.

The rearrangement joins TRBV20-1 to TRBJ2-2; no firm D call. CDR1 and CDR2 (germline): DFQATT, SNEGSKA (reference sequence). This CDR3 is 14 amino acids long. V lost 0 bases, J lost 1 base, and 6 bases lay in between. This chain's CDR3 is CSARDDKNTGELFF. The CDR3 bases are TGCAGTGCTAGAGACGACAAGAACACCGGGGAGCTGTTTTTT.